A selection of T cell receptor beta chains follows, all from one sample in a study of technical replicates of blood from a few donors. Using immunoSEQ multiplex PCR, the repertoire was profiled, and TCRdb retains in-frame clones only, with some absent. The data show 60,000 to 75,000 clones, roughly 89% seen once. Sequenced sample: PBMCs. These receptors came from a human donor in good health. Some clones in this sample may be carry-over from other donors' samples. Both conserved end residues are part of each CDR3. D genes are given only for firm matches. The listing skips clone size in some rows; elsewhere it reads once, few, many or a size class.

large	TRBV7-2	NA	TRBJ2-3	TGTGCCAGCAGCTTATGGGGCGGGATAACAGATACGCAGTATTTT	CASSLWGGITDTQYF
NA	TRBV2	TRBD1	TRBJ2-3	TGTGCCAGCAGTCGGGACAGGGGAGTGGGAGATACGCAGTATTTT	CASSRDRGVGDTQYF
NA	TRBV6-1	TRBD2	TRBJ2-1	TGTGCCAGCAGTGGGGGACTAGCGGGAGGGCGTAGCTCCTACAATGAGCAGTTCTTC	CASSGGLAGGRSSYNEQFF
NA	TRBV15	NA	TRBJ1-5	TGTGCCACCAGCAGAGATACGGGGGTTCAACAGCCCCAGCATTTT	CATSRDTGVQQPQHF
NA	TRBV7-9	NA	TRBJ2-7	TGTGCCAGCAGCTTTGGCTCTGTTGGTTACGAGCAGTACTTC	CASSFGSVGYEQYF
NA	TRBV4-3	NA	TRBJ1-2	TGCGCCAGCAGCCAAAGGCAGGGTGATGGCTACACCTTC	CASSQRQGDGYTF
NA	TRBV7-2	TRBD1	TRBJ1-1	TGTGCCAGCAGCCAAGGGACAGGGGGGCCCATGAACACTGAAGCTTTCTTT	CASSQGTGGPMNTEAFF
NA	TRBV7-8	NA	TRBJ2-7	TGTGCCTGCCGGGTTCAGCAGGAGGGGGAGCAGTACTTC	CACRVQQEGEQYF
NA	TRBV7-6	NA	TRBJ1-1	TGTGCCAGCAGCTTAGAGGCGGCGAACACTGAAGCTTTCTTT	CASSLEAANTEAFF
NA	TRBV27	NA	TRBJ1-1	TGTGCCAGCAGTTTATCCAGGGTAAGGTTAATGAACACTGAAGCTTTCTTT	CASSLSRVRLMNTEAFF
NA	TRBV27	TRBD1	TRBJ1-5	TGTGCCAGCAGTTCCGGACAGGGCAATAGCAATCAGCCCCAGCATTTT	CASSSGQGNSNQPQHF
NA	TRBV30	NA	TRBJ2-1	TGTGCCTGGAGCCGAACTAGCTCCTACAATGAGCAGTTCTTC	CAWSRTSSYNEQFF
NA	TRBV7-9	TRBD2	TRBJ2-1	TGTGCCAGCAGCTTTACAGCGGGAGAGGCAAATGAGCAGTTCTTC	CASSFTAGEANEQFF
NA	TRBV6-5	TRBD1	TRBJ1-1	TGTGCCAGCAGTAGGGGACAGGGCGGTTTCACTGAAGCTTTCTTT	CASSRGQGGFTEAFF
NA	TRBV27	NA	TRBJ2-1	TGTGCCAGCAGGCGTACTAGCAACAATGAGCAGTTCTTC	CASRRTSNNEQFF
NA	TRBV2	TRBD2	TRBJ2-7	TGTGCCAGCAGTAGCGGGGTTAGGAGCTCCTACGAGCAGTACTTC	CASSSGVRSSYEQYF
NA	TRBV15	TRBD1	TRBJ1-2	TGTGCCACCAGCGGTACAGGGGCGGGCTATGGCTACACCTTC	CATSGTGAGYGYTF
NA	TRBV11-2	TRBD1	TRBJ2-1	TGTGCCAGCAGCTCGACGGACAGGGGGGACAATGAGCAGTTCTTC	CASSSTDRGDNEQFF
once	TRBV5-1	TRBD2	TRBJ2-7	TGCGCCAGCAGGACTAGCGGGACTTCCTACGAGCAGTACTTC	CASRTSGTSYEQYF
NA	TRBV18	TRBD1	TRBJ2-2	TGTGCCAGCTCACCGAGACAGGGACCCGGGGAGCTGTTTTTT	CASSPRQGPGELFF
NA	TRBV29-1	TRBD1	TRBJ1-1	TGCAGCGTTGGGGGACAGGGGAACACTGAAGCTTTCTTT	CSVGGQGNTEAFF
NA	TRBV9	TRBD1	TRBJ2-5	TGTGCCAGCAGCGTAGGGGACAGCCAAGAGACCCAGTACTTC	CASSVGDSQETQYF
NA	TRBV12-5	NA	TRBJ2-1	TGTGCTAGTGCCCAGGGAGGAAATGAGCAGTTCTTC	CASAQGGNEQFF
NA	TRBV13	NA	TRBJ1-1	TGTGCCAGCAGATTGAGGATATCTTACACTGAAGCTTTCTTT	CASRLRISYTEAFF
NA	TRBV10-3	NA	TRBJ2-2	TGTGCCATCAGTGACCGGGACAAGGTCACCGGGGAGCTGTTTTTT	CAISDRDKVTGELFF
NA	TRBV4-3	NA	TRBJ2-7	TGCGCCAGCAGCCAAGCCCGACGGGGCTACGAGCAGTACTTC	CASSQARRGYEQYF
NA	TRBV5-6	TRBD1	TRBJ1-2	TGTGCCAGCAGCCCCAGACAGGGCCTCTATGGCTACACCTTC	CASSPRQGLYGYTF
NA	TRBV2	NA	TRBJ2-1	TGTGCCAGCAATAATCGCGGTTCTCAGTTCTTC	CASNNRGSQFF
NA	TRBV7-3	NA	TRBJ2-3	TGTGCCAGCAGCTTATTGAGCGGAAGCACAGATACGCAGTATTTT	CASSLLSGSTDTQYF
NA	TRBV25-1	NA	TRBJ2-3	TGTGCCAGCAGTGAGCACAGGGCTCAAGATACGCAGTATTTT	CASSEHRAQDTQYF
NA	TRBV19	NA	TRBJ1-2	TGTGCCAGTATTGAAATTAACGGTGGCTACACCTTC	CASIEINGGYTF
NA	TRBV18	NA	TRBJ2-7	TGTGCCAGCTCACCTAGTAACTCCTACGAGCAGTACTTC	CASSPSNSYEQYF
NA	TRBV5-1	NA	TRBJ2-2	TGCGCCAGCAGCACCAGCGGGCAAAACACCGGGGAGCTGTTTTTT	CASSTSGQNTGELFF
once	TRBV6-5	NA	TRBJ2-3	TGTGCCAGCAGAACCGTGGGACTAGATACGCAGTATTTT	CASRTVGLDTQYF
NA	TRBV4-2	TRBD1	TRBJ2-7	TGTGCCAGCAGCCAAGGCCAGGGGGCCGTGTACGAGCAGTACTTC	CASSQGQGAVYEQYF
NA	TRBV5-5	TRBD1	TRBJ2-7	TGTGCCAGCAGCTTGGAAGGGGGCATAGGGTACGAGCAGTACTTC	CASSLEGGIGYEQYF
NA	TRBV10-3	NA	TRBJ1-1	TGTGCCATCAGTGATCTAGATTTGGGGGGGAACACTGAAGCTTTCTTT	CAISDLDLGGNTEAFF